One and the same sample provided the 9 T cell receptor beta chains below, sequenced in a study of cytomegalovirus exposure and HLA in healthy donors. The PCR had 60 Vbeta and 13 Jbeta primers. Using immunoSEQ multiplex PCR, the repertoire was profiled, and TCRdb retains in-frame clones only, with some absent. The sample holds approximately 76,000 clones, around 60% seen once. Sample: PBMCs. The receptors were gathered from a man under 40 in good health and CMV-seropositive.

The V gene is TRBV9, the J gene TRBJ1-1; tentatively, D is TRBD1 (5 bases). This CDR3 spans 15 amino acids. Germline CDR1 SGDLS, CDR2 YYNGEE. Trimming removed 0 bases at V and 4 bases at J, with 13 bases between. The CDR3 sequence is CASSVVGSGGTEAFF. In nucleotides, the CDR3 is TGTGCCAGCAGCGTAGTAGGGTCGGGGGGCACTGAAGCTTTCTTT. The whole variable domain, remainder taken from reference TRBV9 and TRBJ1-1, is DSGVTQTPKHLITATGQRVTLRCSPRSGDLSVYWYQQSLDQGLQFLIQYYNGEERAKGNILERFSAQQFPDLHSELNLSSLELGDSALYFCASSVVGSGGTEAFFGQGTRLTVV.

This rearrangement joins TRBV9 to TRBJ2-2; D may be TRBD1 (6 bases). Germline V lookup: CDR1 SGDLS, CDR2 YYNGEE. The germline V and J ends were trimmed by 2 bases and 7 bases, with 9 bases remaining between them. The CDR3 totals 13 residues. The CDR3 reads CASSVKGDGELFF. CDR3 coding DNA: TGTGCCAGCAGCGTTAAGGGGGACGGGGAGCTGTTTTTT.

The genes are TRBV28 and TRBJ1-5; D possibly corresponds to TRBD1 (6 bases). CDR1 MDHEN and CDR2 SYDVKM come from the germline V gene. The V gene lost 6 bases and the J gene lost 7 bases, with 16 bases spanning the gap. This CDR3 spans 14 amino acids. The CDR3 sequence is CASSLGQLGQPQHF. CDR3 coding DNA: TGTGCCAGCAGCCTCGGACAGCTGGGACAGCCCCAGCATTTT.

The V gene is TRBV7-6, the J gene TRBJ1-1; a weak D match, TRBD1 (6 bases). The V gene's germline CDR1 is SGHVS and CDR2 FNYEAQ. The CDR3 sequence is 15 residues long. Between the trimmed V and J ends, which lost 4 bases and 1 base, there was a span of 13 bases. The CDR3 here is CASSSGALSNTEAFF. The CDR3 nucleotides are TGTGCCAGCAGCTCAGGGGCACTTTCGAACACTGAAGCTTTCTTT.

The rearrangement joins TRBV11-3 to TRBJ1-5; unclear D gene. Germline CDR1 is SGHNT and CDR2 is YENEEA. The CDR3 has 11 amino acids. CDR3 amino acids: CAKSGNQPQHF. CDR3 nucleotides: TGTGCAAAATCGGGCAATCAGCCCCAGCATTTT.

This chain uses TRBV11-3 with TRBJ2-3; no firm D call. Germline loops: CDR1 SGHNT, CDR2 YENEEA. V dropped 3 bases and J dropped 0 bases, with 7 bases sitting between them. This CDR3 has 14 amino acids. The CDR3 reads CASSLAASTDTQYF. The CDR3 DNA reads TGTGCCAGCAGCTTGGCCGCTAGCACAGATACGCAGTATTTT.

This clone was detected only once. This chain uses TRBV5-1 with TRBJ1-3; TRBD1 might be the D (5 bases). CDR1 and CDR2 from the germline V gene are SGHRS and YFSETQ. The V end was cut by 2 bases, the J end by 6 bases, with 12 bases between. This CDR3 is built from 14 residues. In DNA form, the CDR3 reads TGCGCCAGCAGCTTTTCCGACAGTGAAAACACCATATATTTT. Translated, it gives CASSFSDSENTIYF.

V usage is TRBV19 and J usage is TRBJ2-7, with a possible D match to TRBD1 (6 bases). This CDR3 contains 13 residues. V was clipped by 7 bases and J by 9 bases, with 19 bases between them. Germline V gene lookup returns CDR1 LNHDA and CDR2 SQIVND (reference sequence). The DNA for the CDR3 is TGTGCCAGTAAATCGGACAGAGCTACGAGGCAGTACTTC. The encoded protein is CASKSDRATRQYF.

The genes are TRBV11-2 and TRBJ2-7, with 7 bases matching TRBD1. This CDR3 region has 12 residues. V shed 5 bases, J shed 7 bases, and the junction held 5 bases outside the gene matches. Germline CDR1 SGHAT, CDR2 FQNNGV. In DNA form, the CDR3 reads TGTGCCAGCAGCACAGGGGTGGGGGAGCAGTACTTC. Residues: CASSTGVGEQYF.